This T cell receptor beta chain was profiled in a study of shared clonotypes between healthy human individuals. With regard to this clone: What it recognizes is unknown.

Partitioning of CD4+ cells yielded a CD45RA+ naive subset and a CD45RA-negative memory subset. Study results and limitations: The study found lower generation probabilities in non-shared clonotypes than in those shared by all four donors. Even with large depth, rarefaction showed that sorted-subset sequencing was incomplete.

In the study's own analysis: ImmunoSEQ yielded junction-only sequences lacking quality scores, so filtering differed. Assay: immunoSEQ multiplex PCR; the TCRdb copy retains only in-frame clones and omits some. D and trimming were read from the DNA, whereas the V and J calls and clone size are those reported in that table. Among about 1 million clones, about 75% were seen once, and the ten largest hold approximately 1.5%. This CDR3 is 12 amino acids long. Trimming stripped 0 bases from V and 9 bases from J, with 9 bases between. From germline, CDR1 is LNHNV and CDR2 YYDKDF (reference sequence). Material for sequencing was memory CD4+ T cells sorted from blood. Sample subset: CD45RA-negative fraction. V is TRBV15 and J is TRBJ2-7; tentatively, D is TRBD1 (5 bases). The clonotype originates from a man younger than 30 in good health. Here the CDR3 reads CATSRDMGRQYF. DNA for the CDR3: TGTGCCACCAGCAGAGATATGGGGCGGCAGTACTTC. The variable domain in full, completed from reference TRBV15 and TRBJ2-7, reads DAMVIQNPRYQVTQFGKPVTLSCSQTLNHNVMYWYQQKSSQAPKLLFHYYDKDFNNEADTPDNFQSRRPNTSFCFLDIRSPGLGDTAMYLCATSRDMGRQYFGPGTRLTVT.